The sequence of this T cell receptor (beta chain) was determined in a study of T cell repertoires in cytomegalovirus infection. Study-level background: Recently identified HLA-C-restricted CMV epitopes were used, and well-studied HLA-B-restricted CMV epitopes were used as well.

This clonotype was seen ten or more times. What it binds is unknown. Overall study results and limits: The response measured ex vivo was dominated by TCR beta clonotypes (HLA-C-restricted and CMV-specific).

Unmatched junction bases numbered 8, after V lost 0 bases and J lost 8 bases. Germline CDR1 is SGHVS and CDR2 is FNYEAQ. The CDR3 has 17 residues. TCRdb reprocessed the reads via MiXCR and lists one record per CDR3 protein. The data show around 750,000 distinct CDR3 sequences, approximately 30% seen once. The sequence was obtained from a human donor in good health (CMV status not recorded). Some clones in this sample may be carry-over from other donors' samples. The sample in question was cultured CD8+ T cells from PBMCs, obtained from culture after CMV antigen stimulation. The chain is built from TRBV7-6 and TRBJ2-1; 12 nucleotides agree with TRBD2. The CDR3 loop reads CASSLARLAGGQYEQFF. DNA for the CDR3: TGTGCCAGCAGCTTAGCGCGTCTAGCGGGGGGGCAGTATGAGCAGTTCTTC.